This TCR beta chain was captured in a study of CD4 T cells in relation to SARS-CoV-2 and coronaviruses. The study, taken as a whole, reports: Approximately 65% of donors had memory CD4+ clonotypes crossrecognizing SARS-CoV-2 and common cold coronavirus spike.

CD4+ T cells from unexposed donors were obtained before the COVID-19 pandemic (2011-2018). CD4+ T cells were isolated from the cells after about 11 days of culture. Unexposed-donor CD4+ T cells were probed with SARS-CoV-2 S/N and four cold-coronavirus spikes, cells permitting. Cultures held some 1.8 million PBMCs per well with around 10 IU/ml IL-2. Method: immunoSEQ multiplex PCR; TCRdb's copy keeps in-frame clones and lacks some. This table has roughly 20,000 clones, about three fifths appearing once. Points on this clone: What it binds is unknown.

The V and J ends lost 4 bases and 4 bases respectively, with 10 bases between them. This CDR3 spans 13 amino acids. Germline values: CDR1 KGHSH, CDR2 LQKENI. The sequence came from a human donor in good health. The sample consisted of CD4+ T cells from PBMCs, cultured in vitro. This chain joins TRBV18 and TRBJ1-1; maybe TRBD1 (5 bases). For the CDR3, the DNA is TGTGCCAGCTCACTGAACCAGGGCACTGAAGCTTTCTTT. It encodes CASSLNQGTEAFF.